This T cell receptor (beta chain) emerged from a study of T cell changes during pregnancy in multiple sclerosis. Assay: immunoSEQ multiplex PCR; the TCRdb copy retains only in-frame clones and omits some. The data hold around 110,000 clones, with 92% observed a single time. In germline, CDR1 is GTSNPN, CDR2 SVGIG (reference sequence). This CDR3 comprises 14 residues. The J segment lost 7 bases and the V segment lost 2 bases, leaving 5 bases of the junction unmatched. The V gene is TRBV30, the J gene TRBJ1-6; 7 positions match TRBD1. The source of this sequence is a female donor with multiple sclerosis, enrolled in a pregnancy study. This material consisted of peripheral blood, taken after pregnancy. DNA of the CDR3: TGTGCCTGGAGTAGAGGACAGGAGAATTCACCCCTCCACTTT. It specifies CAWSRGQENSPLHF.